The rows below give T cell receptor beta chains drawn from one sample of a study of blood T cell repertoires in COVID-19. Profiling relied on immunoSEQ multiplex PCR, and the TCRdb table lists in-frame clones only, not all of them. The table lists 150,000 to 200,000 clones, about four fifths of them singletons. Sample: peripheral blood. The receptors stem from a man between 65 and 85 years old with active or convalescent COVID-19. Each CDR3 is given with its conserved first and last residue.

TRBJ1-1	12	TRBV29-1	CSSDRFNTEAFF
TRBJ2-7	14	TRBV6-2/TRBV6-3	CASRYGQNSYEQYF
TRBJ1-2	17	TRBV7-8	CASSLGTGIGPGYGYTF
TRBJ2-7	17	TRBV4-2	CASSQARGGSYNYEQYF
TRBJ1-2	13	TRBV30	CAWSVPPVYGYTF
TRBJ1-1	14	TRBV19	CASSIRGRETEAFF
TRBJ2-3	16	TRBV11-3	CASSLGDRQSTDTQYF
TRBJ2-2	15	TRBV5-1	CASSWGQGGTGELFF
TRBJ1-1	14	TRBV3-1/TRBV3-2	CASSQEGGKTEAFF
TRBJ2-7	15	TRBV19	CASSIGLGQAYEQYF
TRBJ1-6	18	TRBV27	CASDGTGGYRSYNSPLHF
TRBJ1-2	12	TRBV5-1	CASSLQGSGYTF
TRBJ1-4	17	TRBV4-1	CASSQRQGQAFNEKLFF
TRBJ2-3	15	TRBV20-1	CSASPKRESLDTQYF
TRBJ2-3	16	TRBV5-1	CASSLKAGGGTDTQYF
TRBJ2-1	16	TRBV2	CASTSSGGSSYNEQFF
TRBJ1-2	16	TRBV6-5	CASSYGQPPASYGYTF
TRBJ2-5	14	TRBV2	CASSEALGQETQYF
TRBJ2-7	16	TRBV15	CATSRAPSLSPYEQYF
TRBJ1-2	13	TRBV11-2	CASSRGLWYGYTF
TRBJ2-5	13	TRBV12-3/TRBV12-4	CASSLARAETQYF
TRBJ2-5	13	TRBV7-8	CASSLGQQETQYF
TRBJ2-7	14	TRBV6-5	CASSRLAATYEQYF
TRBJ2-7	14	TRBV5-5	CASSFLGVGNEQYF
TRBJ1-1	15	TRBV19	CASSIAPWSHSEAFF
TRBJ1-5	13	TRBV27	CASSALGDQPQHF
TRBJ2-3	12	TRBV14	CASSLYMDTQYF
TRBJ2-2	16	TRBV15	CATSRDGRGDTGELFF